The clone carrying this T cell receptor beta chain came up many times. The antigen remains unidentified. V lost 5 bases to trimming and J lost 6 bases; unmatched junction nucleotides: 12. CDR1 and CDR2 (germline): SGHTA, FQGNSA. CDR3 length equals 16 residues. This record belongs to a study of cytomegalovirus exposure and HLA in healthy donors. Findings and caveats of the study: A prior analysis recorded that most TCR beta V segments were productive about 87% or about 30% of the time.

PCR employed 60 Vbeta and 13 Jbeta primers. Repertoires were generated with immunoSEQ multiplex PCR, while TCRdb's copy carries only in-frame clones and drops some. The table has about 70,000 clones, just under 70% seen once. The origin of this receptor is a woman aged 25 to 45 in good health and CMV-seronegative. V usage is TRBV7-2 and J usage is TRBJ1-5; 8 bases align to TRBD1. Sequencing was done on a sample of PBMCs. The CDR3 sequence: CASSLGGQGAIQPQHF. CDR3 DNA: TGTGCCAGCAGCCTAGGGGGGCAGGGGGCGATTCAGCCCCAGCATTTT.